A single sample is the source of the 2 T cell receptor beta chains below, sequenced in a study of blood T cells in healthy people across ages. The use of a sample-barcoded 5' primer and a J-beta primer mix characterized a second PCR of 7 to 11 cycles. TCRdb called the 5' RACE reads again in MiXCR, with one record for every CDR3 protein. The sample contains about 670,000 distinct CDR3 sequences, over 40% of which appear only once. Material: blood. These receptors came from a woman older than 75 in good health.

The CDR3 is CASSLPLSPPQGYTF. CDR3 sequence (DNA): TGTGCCAGCAGCTTGCCCCTTTCTCCCCCTCAAGGCTACACCTTC. The V and J genes are TRBV5-6 and TRBJ1-2; D not certain. The germline V gene encodes CDR1 SGHDT and CDR2 YYEEEE. This CDR3 spans 15 amino acids. Deletions cut 1 base from V and 8 bases from J, with 18 bases between.

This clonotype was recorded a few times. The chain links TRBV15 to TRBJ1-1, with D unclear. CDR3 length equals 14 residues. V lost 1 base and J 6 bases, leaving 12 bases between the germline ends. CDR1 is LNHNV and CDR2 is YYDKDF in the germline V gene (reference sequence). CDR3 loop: CATSRVRGSPEAFF. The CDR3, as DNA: TGTGCCACCAGCAGAGTTAGAGGGAGTCCTGAAGCTTTCTTT.